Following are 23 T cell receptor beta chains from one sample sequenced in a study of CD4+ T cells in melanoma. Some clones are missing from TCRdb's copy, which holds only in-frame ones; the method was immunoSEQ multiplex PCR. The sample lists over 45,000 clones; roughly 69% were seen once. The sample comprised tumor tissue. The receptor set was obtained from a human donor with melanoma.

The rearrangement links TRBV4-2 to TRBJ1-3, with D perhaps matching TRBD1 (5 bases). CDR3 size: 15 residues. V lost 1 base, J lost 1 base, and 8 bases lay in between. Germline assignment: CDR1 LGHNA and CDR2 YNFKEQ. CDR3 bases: TGTGCCAGCAGCCAAGCAGGGATTTCTGGAAACACCATATATTTT. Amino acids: CASSQAGISGNTIYF.

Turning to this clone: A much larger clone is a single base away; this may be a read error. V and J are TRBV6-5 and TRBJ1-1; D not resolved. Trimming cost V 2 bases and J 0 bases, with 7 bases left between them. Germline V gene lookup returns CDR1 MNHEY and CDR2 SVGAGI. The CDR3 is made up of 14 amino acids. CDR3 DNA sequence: TGTGCCAGCAGTTACACCAGGATGAACACTGAAGCTTTCTTT. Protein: CASSYTRMNTEAFF.

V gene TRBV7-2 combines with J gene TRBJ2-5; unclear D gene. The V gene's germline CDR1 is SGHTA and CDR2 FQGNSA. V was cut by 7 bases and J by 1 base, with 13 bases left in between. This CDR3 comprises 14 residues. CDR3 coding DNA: TGTGCCAGCAAATCGGCCAGATCCCAAGAGACCCAGTACTTC. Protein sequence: CASKSARSQETQYF.

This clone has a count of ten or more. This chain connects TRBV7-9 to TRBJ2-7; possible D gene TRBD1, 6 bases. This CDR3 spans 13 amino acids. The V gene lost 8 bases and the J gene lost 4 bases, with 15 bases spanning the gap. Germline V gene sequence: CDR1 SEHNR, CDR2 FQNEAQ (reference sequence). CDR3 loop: CASEGTFGYEQYF. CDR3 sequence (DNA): TGTGCCAGCGAAGGGACATTTGGATACGAGCAGTACTTC.

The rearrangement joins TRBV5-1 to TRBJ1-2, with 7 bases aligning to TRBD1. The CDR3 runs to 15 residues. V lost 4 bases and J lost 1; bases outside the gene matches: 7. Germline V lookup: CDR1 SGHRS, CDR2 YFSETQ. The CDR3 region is CASSGVQGNNYGYTF. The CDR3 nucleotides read TGCGCCAGCAGCGGAGTACAGGGGAATAACTATGGCTACACCTTC. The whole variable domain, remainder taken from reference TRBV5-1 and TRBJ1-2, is KAGVTQTPRYLIKTRGQQVTLSCSPISGHRSVSWYQQTPGQGLQFLFEYFSETQRNKGNFPGRFSGRQFSNSRSEMNVSTLELGDSALYLCASSGVQGNNYGYTFGSGTRLTVV.

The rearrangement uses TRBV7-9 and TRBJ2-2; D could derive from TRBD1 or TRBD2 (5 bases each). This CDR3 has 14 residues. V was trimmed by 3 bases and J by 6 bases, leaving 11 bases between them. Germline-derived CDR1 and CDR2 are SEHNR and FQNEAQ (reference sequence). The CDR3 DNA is TGTGCCAGCAGCTTCTCCGGGGCCCCCGGGGAGCTGTTTTTT. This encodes CASSFSGAPGELFF.

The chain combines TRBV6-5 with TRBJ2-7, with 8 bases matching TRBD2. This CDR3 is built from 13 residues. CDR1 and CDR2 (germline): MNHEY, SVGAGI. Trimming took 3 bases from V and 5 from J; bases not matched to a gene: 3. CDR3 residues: CASSYTGGNEQYF. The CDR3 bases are TGTGCCAGCAGTTATACGGGAGGGAACGAGCAGTACTTC.

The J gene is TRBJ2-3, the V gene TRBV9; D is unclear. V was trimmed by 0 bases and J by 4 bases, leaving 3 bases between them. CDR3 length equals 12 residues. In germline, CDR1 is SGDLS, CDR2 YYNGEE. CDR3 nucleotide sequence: TGTGCCAGCAGCGTAGGGCCAGATACGCAGTATTTT. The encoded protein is CASSVGPDTQYF.

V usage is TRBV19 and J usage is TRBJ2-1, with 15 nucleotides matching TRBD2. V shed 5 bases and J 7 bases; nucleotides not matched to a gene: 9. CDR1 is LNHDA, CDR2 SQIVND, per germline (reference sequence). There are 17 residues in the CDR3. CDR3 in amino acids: CASSRPGLAGGRNEQFF. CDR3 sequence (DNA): TGTGCCAGTAGTCGACCGGGACTAGCGGGGGGCCGGAATGAGCAGTTCTTC.

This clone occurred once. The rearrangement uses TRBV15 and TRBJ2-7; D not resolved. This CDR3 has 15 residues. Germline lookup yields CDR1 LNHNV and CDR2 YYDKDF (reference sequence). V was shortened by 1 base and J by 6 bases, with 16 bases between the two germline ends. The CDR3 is CATSRARSLSPEQYF. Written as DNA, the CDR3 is TGTGCCACCAGCAGAGCCAGGAGCCTCAGCCCCGAGCAGTACTTC. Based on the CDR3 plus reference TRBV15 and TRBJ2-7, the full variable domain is DAMVIQNPRYQVTQFGKPVTLSCSQTLNHNVMYWYQQKSSQAPKLLFHYYDKDFNNEADTPDNFQSRRPNTSFCFLDIRSPGLGDTAMYLCATSRARSLSPEQYFGPGTRLTVT.

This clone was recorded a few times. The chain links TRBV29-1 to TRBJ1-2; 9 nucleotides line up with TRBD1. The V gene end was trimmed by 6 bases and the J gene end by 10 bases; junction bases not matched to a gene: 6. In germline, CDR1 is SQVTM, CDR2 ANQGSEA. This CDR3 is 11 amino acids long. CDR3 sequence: CSVGQGSDYTF. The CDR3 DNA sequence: TGCAGCGTGGGACAGGGAAGTGACTACACCTTC.

The CDR3 loop is CASSLGRAPNTEAFF. The CDR3 DNA follows: TGTGCCAGCAGCTTAGGCAGGGCTCCCAACACTGAAGCTTTCTTT. The chain joins TRBV7-6 to TRBJ1-1, with TRBD1 as a possible D gene (5 bases). Germline CDR1 and CDR2: SGHVS and FNYEAQ. V lost 1 base to trimming and J lost 2 bases, with 11 bases between them. The CDR3 covers 15 residues.

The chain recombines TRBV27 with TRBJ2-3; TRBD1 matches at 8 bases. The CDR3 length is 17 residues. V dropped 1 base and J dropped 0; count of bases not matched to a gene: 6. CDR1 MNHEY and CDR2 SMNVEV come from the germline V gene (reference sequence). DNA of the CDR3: TGTGCCAGCAGTTTATTGAAAACAGGGGGTAGCACAGATACGCAGTATTTT. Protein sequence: CASSLLKTGGSTDTQYF.

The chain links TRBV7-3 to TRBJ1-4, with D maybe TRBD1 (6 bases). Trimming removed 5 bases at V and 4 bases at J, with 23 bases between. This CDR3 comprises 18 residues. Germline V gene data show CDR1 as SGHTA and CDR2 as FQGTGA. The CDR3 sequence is CASSPPEGGRIRNEKLFF. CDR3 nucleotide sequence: TGTGCCAGCAGCCCTCCGGAGGGGGGGCGGATTCGTAATGAAAAACTGTTTTTT.

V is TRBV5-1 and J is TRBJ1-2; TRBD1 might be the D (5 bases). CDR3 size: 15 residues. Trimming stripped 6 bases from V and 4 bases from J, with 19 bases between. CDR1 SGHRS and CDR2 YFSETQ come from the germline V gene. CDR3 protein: CASTGSTGTAYGYTF. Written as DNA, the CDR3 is TGCGCCAGCACCGGTTCCACCGGGACCGCCTATGGCTACACCTTC.

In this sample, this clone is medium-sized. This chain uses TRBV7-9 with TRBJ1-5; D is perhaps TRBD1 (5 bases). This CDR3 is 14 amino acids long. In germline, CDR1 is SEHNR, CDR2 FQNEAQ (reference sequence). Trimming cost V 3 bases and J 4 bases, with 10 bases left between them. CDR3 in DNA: TGTGCCAGCAGCTTCCCCGGGGCTAATCAGCCCCAGCATTTT. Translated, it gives CASSFPGANQPQHF.

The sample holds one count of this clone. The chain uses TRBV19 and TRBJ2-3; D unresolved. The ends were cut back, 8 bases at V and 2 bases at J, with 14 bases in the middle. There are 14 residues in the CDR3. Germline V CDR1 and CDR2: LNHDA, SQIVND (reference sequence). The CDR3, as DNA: TGTGCCAGTGGGGTAGGACCGATCACAGATACGCAGTATTTT. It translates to CASGVGPITDTQYF.

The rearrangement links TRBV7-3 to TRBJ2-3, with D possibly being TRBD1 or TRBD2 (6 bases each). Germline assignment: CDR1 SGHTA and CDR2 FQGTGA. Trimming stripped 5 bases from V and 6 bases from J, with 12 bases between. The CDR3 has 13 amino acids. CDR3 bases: TGTGCCAGCAGCCCCCAAGGGGGGGATACGCAGTATTTT. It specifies CASSPQGGDTQYF.

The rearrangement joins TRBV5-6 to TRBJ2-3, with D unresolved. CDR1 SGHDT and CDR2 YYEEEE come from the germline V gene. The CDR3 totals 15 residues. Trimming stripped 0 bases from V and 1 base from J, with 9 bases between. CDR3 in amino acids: CASSLEGAGTDTQYF. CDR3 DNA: TGTGCCAGCAGCTTGGAGGGCGCGGGCACAGATACGCAGTATTTT.

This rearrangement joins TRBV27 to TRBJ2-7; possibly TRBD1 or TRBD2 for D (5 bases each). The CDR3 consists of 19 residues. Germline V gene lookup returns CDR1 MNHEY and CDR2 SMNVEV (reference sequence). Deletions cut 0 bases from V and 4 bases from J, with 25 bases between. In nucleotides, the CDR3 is TGTGCCAGCAGTTTATCGAGTTCTTTTTTTGGGGGAAGACGGTACGAGCAGTACTTC. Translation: CASSLSSSFFGGRRYEQYF.

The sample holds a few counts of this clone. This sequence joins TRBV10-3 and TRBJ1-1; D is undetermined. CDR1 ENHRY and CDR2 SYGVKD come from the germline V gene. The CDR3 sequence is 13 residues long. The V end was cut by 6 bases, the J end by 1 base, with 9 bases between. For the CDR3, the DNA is TGTGCCATCAGAAGTGGCGGGAACACTGAAGCTTTCTTT. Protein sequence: CAIRSGGNTEAFF.

CDR3 coding DNA: TGTGCCAGCTGCAGGGGGGACAGCTCCTACAATGAGCAGTTCTTC. Protein: CASCRGDSSYNEQFF. The V gene is TRBV9, the J gene TRBJ2-1, with D perhaps matching TRBD1 (7 bases). The V and J ends lost 7 bases and 0 bases respectively, with 14 bases between them. Germline CDR1 is SGDLS and CDR2 is YYNGEE. The CDR3 has 15 residues.

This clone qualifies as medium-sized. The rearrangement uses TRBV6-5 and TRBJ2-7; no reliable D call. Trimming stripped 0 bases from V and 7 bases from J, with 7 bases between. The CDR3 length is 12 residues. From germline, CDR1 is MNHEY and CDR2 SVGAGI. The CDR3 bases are TGTGCCAGCAGTTACTCAAGGACGGAGCAGTACTTC. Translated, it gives CASSYSRTEQYF.